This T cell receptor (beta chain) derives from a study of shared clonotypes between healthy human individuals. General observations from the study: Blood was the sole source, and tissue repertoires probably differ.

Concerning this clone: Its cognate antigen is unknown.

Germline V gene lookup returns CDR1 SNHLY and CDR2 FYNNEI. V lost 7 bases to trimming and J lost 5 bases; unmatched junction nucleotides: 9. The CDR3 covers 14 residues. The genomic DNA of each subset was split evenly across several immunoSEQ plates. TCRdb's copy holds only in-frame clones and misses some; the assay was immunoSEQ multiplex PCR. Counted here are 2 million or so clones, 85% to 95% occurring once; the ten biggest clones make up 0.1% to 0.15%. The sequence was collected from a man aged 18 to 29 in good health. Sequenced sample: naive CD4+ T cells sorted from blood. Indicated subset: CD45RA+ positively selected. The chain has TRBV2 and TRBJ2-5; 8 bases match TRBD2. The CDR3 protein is CASTEGTRKETQYF. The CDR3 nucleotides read TGTGCCAGCACCGAGGGGACTAGGAAGGAGACCCAGTACTTC.